The subject of this entry is one T cell receptor beta chain. Only in-frame clones appear in the TCRdb table, and some are missing; sequencing was by immunoSEQ multiplex PCR. The profile shows tens of thousands of clones, around 90% of them singletons. The CDR3 extends over 14 amino acids. Germline V lookup: CDR1 SNHLY, CDR2 FYNNEI. Trimming pared 6 bases from V and 1 base from J, leaving 9 bases between. The record originates from a study of T cells after somatic rescue of genetic block. This TCR came from a woman aged 18-29 years. The sequenced sample was peripheral blood mononuclear cells (PBMCs). This chain links TRBV2 with TRBJ2-2; D is unresolved. CDR3 sequence reads: CASSGERNTGELFF. The CDR3 nucleotides read TGTGCCAGCAGCGGCGAAAGGAACACCGGGGAGCTGTTTTTT.